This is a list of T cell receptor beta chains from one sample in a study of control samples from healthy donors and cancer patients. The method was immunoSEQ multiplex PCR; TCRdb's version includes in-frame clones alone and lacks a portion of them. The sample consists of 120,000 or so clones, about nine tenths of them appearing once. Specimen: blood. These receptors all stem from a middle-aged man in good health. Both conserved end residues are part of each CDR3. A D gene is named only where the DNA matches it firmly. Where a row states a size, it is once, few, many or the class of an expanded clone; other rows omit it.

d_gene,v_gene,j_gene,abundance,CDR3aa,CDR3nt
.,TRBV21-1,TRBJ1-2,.,CASSKDGIFNYGYTF,TGTGCCAGCAGCAAGGACGGGATCTTTAACTATGGCTACACCTTC
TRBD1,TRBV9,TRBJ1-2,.,CASSLGTVYGYTF,TGTGCCAGCAGCCTCGGGACAGTCTATGGCTACACCTTC
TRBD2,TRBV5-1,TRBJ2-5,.,CASSRTSGGETQYF,TGCGCCAGCAGCCGGACTAGCGGGGGTGAGACCCAGTACTTC
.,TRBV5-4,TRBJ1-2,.,CASSSEATGVSRGYTF,TGTGCCAGCAGCTCAGAGGCCACTGGGGTTAGTCGAGGCTACACCTTC
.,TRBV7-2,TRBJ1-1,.,CASSLEVGPEAFF,TGTGCCAGCAGCTTAGAAGTAGGGCCTGAAGCTTTCTTT
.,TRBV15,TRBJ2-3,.,CATSRVGQGTDTQYF,TGTGCCACCAGCAGAGTCGGGCAAGGCACAGATACGCAGTATTTT
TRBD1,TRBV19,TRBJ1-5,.,CASPIRDSLYQPQHF,TGTGCCAGTCCAATCCGGGACAGCCTCTATCAGCCCCAGCATTTT
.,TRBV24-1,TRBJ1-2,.,CATSDPGTPATF,TGTGCCACCAGTGACCCAGGGACACCTGCCACCTTC
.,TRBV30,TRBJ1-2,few,CAWSVWGGAIIDYGYTF,TGTGCCTGGAGCGTCTGGGGGGGCGCAATTATAGACTATGGCTACACCTTC
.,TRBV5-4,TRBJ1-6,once,CASSFGGAMGFEGNSPLHF,TGTGCCAGCAGCTTCGGGGGGGCCATGGGATTTGAGGGTAATTCACCCCTCCACTTT
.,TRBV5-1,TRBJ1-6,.,CASSGGAANSPLHF,TGCGCCAGCAGCGGCGGGGCCGCGAATTCACCCCTCCACTTT
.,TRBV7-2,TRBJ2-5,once,CASSLGLAPETQYF,TGTGCCAGCAGCTTAGGGCTAGCGCCGGAGACCCAGTACTTC
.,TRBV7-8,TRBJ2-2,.,CASSLLAGELFF,TGTGCCAGCAGCTTACTGGCCGGGGAGCTGTTTTTT
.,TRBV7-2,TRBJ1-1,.,CASSLEWGYQNTEAFF,TGTGCCAGCAGCTTAGAGTGGGGTTACCAGAACACTGAAGCTTTCTTT
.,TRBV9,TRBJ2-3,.,CASSVGGARTDTQYF,TGTGCCAGCAGCGTAGGTGGGGCTCGGACAGATACGCAGTATTTT
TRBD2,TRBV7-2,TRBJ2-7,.,CASSLTSGLSSYEQYF,TGTGCCAGCAGCCTGACTAGCGGCTTAAGCTCCTACGAGCAGTACTTC
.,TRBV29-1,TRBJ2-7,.,CSVEAPGTAGPEQYF,TGCAGCGTTGAAGCTCCCGGGACCGCGGGACCGGAGCAGTACTTC
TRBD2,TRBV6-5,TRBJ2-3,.,CASSPRGLGTDTQYF,TGTGCCAGCAGTCCAAGGGGACTAGGGACAGATACGCAGTATTTT
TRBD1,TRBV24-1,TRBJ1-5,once,CATSETGDSNQPQHF,TGTGCCACCAGTGAAACAGGGGATAGCAATCAGCCCCAGCATTTT
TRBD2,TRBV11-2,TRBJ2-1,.,CASSQTSGGTQSSYNEQFF,TGTGCCAGCAGCCAGACTAGCGGGGGGACCCAAAGCTCCTACAATGAGCAGTTCTTC
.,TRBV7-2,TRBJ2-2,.,CASSLSGQTNTGELFF,TGTGCCAGCAGCCTTAGTGGACAGACGAACACCGGGGAGCTGTTTTTT
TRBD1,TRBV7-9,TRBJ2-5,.,CASSLTGQLGETQYF,TGTGCCAGCAGCTTGACGGGACAGTTGGGAGAGACCCAGTACTTC
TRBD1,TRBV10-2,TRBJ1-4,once,CASSSEGALELFF,TGCGCCAGCAGTTCGGAGGGGGCCCTAGAACTGTTTTTT
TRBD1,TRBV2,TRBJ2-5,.,CASVGQGLSGETQYF,TGTGCCAGCGTTGGACAGGGGCTGTCAGGGGAGACCCAGTACTTC
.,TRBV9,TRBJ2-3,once,CASSVSTATSTDTQYF,TGTGCCAGCAGCGTCAGTACCGCAACTAGCACAGATACGCAGTATTTT
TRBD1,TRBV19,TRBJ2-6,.,CASSPRQGASSGANVLTF,TGTGCCAGTAGTCCGAGACAGGGGGCGAGTTCTGGGGCCAACGTCCTGACTTTC
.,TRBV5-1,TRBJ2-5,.,CASSLVGRAGETQYF,TGCGCCAGCAGCTTAGTTGGAAGGGCCGGTGAGACCCAGTACTTC
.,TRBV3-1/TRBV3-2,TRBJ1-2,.,CASSRSDYGYTF,TGTGCCAGCAGCCGAAGCGACTATGGCTACACCTTC
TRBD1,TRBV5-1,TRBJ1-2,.,CASSPRQGAFYGYTF,TGCGCCAGCAGCCCGAGACAGGGAGCATTCTATGGCTACACCTTC
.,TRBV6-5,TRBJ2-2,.,CASRRGEDTGELFF,TGTGCCAGCAGGAGGGGGGAAGACACCGGGGAGCTGTTTTTT
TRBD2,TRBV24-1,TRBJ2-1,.,CATSDGLAGAYNEQFF,TGTGCCACCAGTGATGGCCTAGCGGGGGCTTACAATGAGCAGTTCTTC
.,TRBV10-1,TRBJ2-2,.,CASRIGANTGELFF,TGCGCCAGCAGAATTGGAGCGAACACCGGGGAGCTGTTTTTT
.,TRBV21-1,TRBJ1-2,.,CASSPDRAVNYGYTF,TGTGCCAGCAGCCCCGACAGGGCCGTTAACTATGGCTACACCTTC
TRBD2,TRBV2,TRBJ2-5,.,CASSEGLAGGQETQYF,TGTGCCAGCAGTGAGGGGTTAGCGGGGGGGCAAGAGACCCAGTACTTC
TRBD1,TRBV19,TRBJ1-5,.,CASSEVRTGNQPQHF,TGTGCCAGTAGTGAGGTGAGGACAGGTAATCAGCCCCAGCATTTT
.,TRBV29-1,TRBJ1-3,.,CSAGNSRSSGNTIYF,TGCAGCGCCGGCAATTCTCGGAGCTCTGGAAACACCATATATTTT
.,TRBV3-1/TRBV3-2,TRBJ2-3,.,CASSQMQTTDTQYF,TGTGCCAGCAGCCAAATGCAGACCACAGATACGCAGTATTTT
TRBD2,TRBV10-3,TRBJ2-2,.,CAISEGLAGPNTGELFF,TGTGCCATCAGTGAAGGACTAGCGGGGCCGAACACCGGGGAGCTGTTTTTT
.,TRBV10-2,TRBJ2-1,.,CASSSTLNEQFF,TGCGCCAGCAGTAGTACGCTCAATGAGCAGTTCTTC
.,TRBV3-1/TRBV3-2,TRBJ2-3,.,CASSQDRGTQYF,TGTGCCAGCAGCCAAGATCGGGGCACGCAGTATTTT
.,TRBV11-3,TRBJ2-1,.,CASSFGGEQFF,TGTGCCAGCAGCTTCGGGGGTGAGCAGTTCTTC
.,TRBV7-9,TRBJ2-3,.,CASSPHADTQYF,TGTGCCAGCAGCCCCCACGCAGATACGCAGTATTTT